The clone carrying this TCR beta chain was detected only a few times. Its antigen is not identified. Individual cDNA molecules received unique molecular identifiers during library preparation. TCRdb passed the 5' RACE reads through MiXCR, listing each CDR3 protein once. The sample contains about 97,000 distinct CDR3 sequences, roughly 9.6% of which appear only once. J was trimmed by 2 bases and V by 1 base; bases with no gene match: 3. Germline CDR1 and CDR2: SGHTA and FQGNSA. This CDR3 comprises 16 residues. The sample comes from a study of early T cells in non-severe SARS-CoV-2 infection. Study at large: Unsorted whole blood bulk RNA was sequenced, with unpaired chains.

The study's findings and limits: Private and CD4 specificities were missed by VDJdb matching, which favored anti-spike CD8 responses.

This sample comprised whole blood, obtained at baseline. The chain uses TRBV7-2 and TRBJ2-1; TRBD2 matches at 9 bases. This receptor was identified in an adult who was a healthcare worker with PCR-confirmed SARS-CoV-2 infection or an uninfected control (not recorded which). CDR3 sequence: CASSLDSSGTYNEQFF. CDR3 sequence (DNA): TGTGCCAGCAGCTTAGATTCTAGCGGGACCTACAATGAGCAGTTCTTC.